The 12 T cell receptor beta chains in this list originate from one sample, sequenced in a study of shared clonotypes between healthy human individuals (dated by TCRdb to 2018 to 2020). Receptor libraries were prepared by the immunoSEQ multiplex PCR assay. The clones in this table, taken by TCRdb from immuneACCESS, are in-frame only. Not every clone is retained; where verified, under half of the shortfall comes from an unresolved V gene, and the cause of the rest is unknown. Counted in this sample were 2 million to 2.5 million clones; more than 80% of them appeared once. The ten largest account for around 0.4% of the sample. Sequenced input: naive CD4+ T cells from PBMCs. The cell subset or site tag for this specimen amounts to: CD45RA+ positively selected. Receptors were obtained from a man aged 18 to 35 in good health. Some clones in this sample may be carry-over from other donors' samples.

Note on this clone: This sample also contains other DNA sequences that code for the same CDR3. This chain links TRBV7-9 with TRBJ1-5; TRBD1 might be the D (6 bases). This CDR3 is 13 amino acids long. Deletions cut 5 bases from V and 4 bases from J, with 9 bases between. Germline V gene lookup returns CDR1 SEHNR and CDR2 FQNEAQ (reference sequence). CDR3 coding DNA: TGTGCCAGCAGCCTGGACAGTAATCAGCCCCAGCATTTT. As protein: CASSLDSNQPQHF.

The V and J genes are TRBV18 and TRBJ1-2, with D hard to call. This CDR3 region has 15 residues. Per the germline V gene, CDR1 is KGHSH and CDR2 is LQKENI. The V gene lost 4 bases and the J gene lost 8 bases, with 20 bases spanning the gap. The CDR3 region has the DNA TGTGCCAGCTCACTTACCTCCGACTCCACGCCCGGCTACACCTTC. Translating it yields CASSLTSDSTPGYTF. Full variable domain (remainder filled in from reference TRBV18 and TRBJ1-2): NAGVMQNPRHLVRRRGQEARLRCSPMKGHSHVYWYRQLPEEGLKFMVYLQKENIIDESGMPKERFSAEFPKEGPSILRIQQVVRGDSAAYFCASSLTSDSTPGYTFGSGTRLTVV.

The CDR3 region is CASSFNPGQAYEQYF. The CDR3 bases are TGTGCCAGCAGTTTCAACCCGGGACAAGCCTACGAGCAGTACTTC. J is TRBJ2-7 and V is TRBV6-1; tentative D call: TRBD1 (6 bases). This CDR3 has 15 amino acids. Germline CDR1 MNHNS, CDR2 SASEGT. Trimming cost V 5 bases and J 2 bases, with 16 bases left between them.

The V and J genes are TRBV6-1 and TRBJ1-2, with D perhaps matching TRBD1 (6 bases). Germline CDR1 and CDR2: MNHNS and SASEGT. The CDR3 is 13 residues long. Trimming took off 2 bases at V and 8 bases at J, with 12 bases between the two ends. The CDR3 sequence is CASSESWGRGYTF. The CDR3, as DNA: TGTGCCAGCAGTGAATCGTGGGGGCGAGGCTACACCTTC.

The rearrangement joins TRBV30 to TRBJ1-5; D gene uncertain. The CDR3 is 15 residues long. The V and J ends lost 2 bases and 4 bases respectively, with 15 bases between them. Looked up from germline, CDR1 is GTSNPN and CDR2 is SVGIG (reference sequence). CDR3 sequence reads: CAWSQVLAKNQPQHF. In nucleotides, the CDR3 is TGTGCCTGGAGTCAAGTACTAGCCAAAAATCAGCCCCAGCATTTT.

The genes are TRBV10-2 and TRBJ1-5; D call uncertain. CDR3 length: 14 residues. CDR1 and CDR2 (germline): WSHSY, SAAADI. V lost 6 bases and J lost 1, with 10 bases in between. This CDR3 reads CASRGSGSNQPQHF. The CDR3 region has the DNA TGCGCCAGCAGAGGCTCGGGGAGCAATCAGCCCCAGCATTTT.

This rearrangement joins TRBV2 to TRBJ2-5; 7 nucleotides line up with TRBD1. This CDR3 has 15 residues. Germline V gives CDR1 SNHLY, CDR2 FYNNEI. The J segment lost 4 bases and the V segment lost 3 bases, leaving 8 bases of the junction unmatched. The CDR3 sequence: CASSEATGVVETQYF. In DNA, the CDR3 is TGTGCCAGCAGTGAGGCCACAGGGGTGGTAGAGACCCAGTACTTC.

V usage is TRBV5-4 and J usage is TRBJ2-3; possibly TRBD2 for D (6 bases). The CDR3 sequence is 17 residues long. Germline V gene sequence: CDR1 SGHNT, CDR2 YYREEE (reference sequence). Trimming left V 1 base short and J 4 bases short, with 19 bases between. CDR3 amino acids: CASSLPRASANADTQYF. The DNA for the CDR3 is TGTGCCAGCAGCTTGCCCCGGGCTAGCGCGAACGCAGATACGCAGTATTTT.

The rearrangement links TRBV19 to TRBJ1-2; D not certain. With 7 bases removed from V and 6 bases from J, the gap between germline ends came to 6 bases. Looked up from germline, CDR1 is LNHDA and CDR2 is SQIVND (reference sequence). The CDR3 has 10 residues. CDR3 sequence reads: CASTVNGYTF. CDR3 nucleotide sequence: TGTGCCAGTACCGTGAATGGCTACACCTTC.

This clone is a singleton in its sample. This chain connects TRBV11-2 to TRBJ1-2; D may be TRBD1 (6 bases). V gave up 5 bases and J gave up 6 bases, with 16 bases separating them. CDR3 length equals 14 residues. Germline lookup yields CDR1 SGHAT and CDR2 FQNNGV. CDR3 in DNA: TGTGCCAGCAGCGCTACCCACAGGGTTGATGGCTACACCTTC. Residues: CASSATHRVDGYTF.

Comment on this clone: One junction end does not reproduce the germline sequence, and a read error may be involved. The chain couples TRBV28 to TRBJ1-3, with unresolved D. The CDR3 runs 11 residues. Germline values: CDR1 MDHEN, CDR2 SYDVKM. Here the CDR3 reads CASSFVGLSFF. The CDR3 coding sequence is TGTGCCAGCAGTTTTGTAGGGTTATCATTTTTT.

The chain is built from TRBV28 and TRBJ2-4, with 7 bases aligning to TRBD2. This CDR3 contains 15 residues. Looked up from germline, CDR1 is MDHEN and CDR2 is SYDVKM. Trimming took 2 bases from V and 1 from J; bases not matched to a gene: 2. CDR3: CASSLQGGAKNIQYF. CDR3 coding DNA: TGTGCCAGCAGTTTACAGGGAGGGGCCAAAAACATTCAGTACTTC.